This TCR beta chain came from a study of T cells in Graves' hyperthyroidism and ophthalmopathy. Study as a whole: At initial diagnosis, before any treatment had begun, peripheral blood was obtained.

This clonotype was counted ten times or more. Its antigen is currently unknown. This CDR3 has 14 amino acids. J was trimmed by 4 bases and V by 5 bases; bases with no gene match: 8. Germline assignment: CDR1 MDHEN and CDR2 SYDVKM. Study observations and caveats: Model output signaled ophthalmopathy a median approximately 6 months ahead of onset.

Authors of the study amplified TCR beta CDR3 regions from RNA transcripts. In the first-round RT-PCR of the TCR CDR3, the HTBI primer set was used. From the multiplex PCR reads, TCRdb called clonotypes with MiXCR, one entry per CDR3 protein. This table has around 190,000 distinct CDR3 sequences, roughly a sixth appearing once. Aged 18 to 65, the patients had hyperthyroidism that was newly diagnosed and had lasted under 2 months. The sample comprised blood. This TCR was recovered from a woman in her 50s with Graves' hyperthyroidism. The chain carries TRBV28 and TRBJ2-7; 7 bases map to TRBD1. CDR3 nucleotide sequence: TGTGCCAGCAGTAGTTCAGGGGGAGTGTACGAGCAGTACTTC. It translates to CASSSSGGVYEQYF. Together with reference TRBV28 and TRBJ2-7, the CDR3 gives the full variable domain: DVKVTQSSRYLVKRTGEKVFLECVQDMDHENMFWYRQDPGLGLRLIYFSYDVKMKEKGDIPEGYSVSREKKERFSLILESASTNQTSMYLCASSSSGGVYEQYFGPGTRLTVT.